This passage covers 22 T cell receptor beta chains from one sample sequenced in a study of cytomegalovirus exposure and HLA in healthy donors. Generated by immunoSEQ multiplex PCR, the TCRdb table keeps only in-frame clones and is missing some. Of about 74,000 clones in the sample, about 93% are singletons; the top ten hold 1.5% to 1.7%. Sequenced input: PBMCs. These receptors were obtained from a man aged 18 to 29 in good health and CMV-seropositive.

The chain carries TRBV5-1 and TRBJ2-7; 8 bases are a match to TRBD2. V lost 5 bases, J lost 5 bases, and 24 bases stayed unmatched. The length of the CDR3 is 19 residues. The germline gives CDR1 SGHRS, CDR2 YFSETQ. The DNA for the CDR3 is TGCGCCAGCAGTTCCGGACAGAAACTTTCGTCGGGAGGGCCCAACGAGCAGTACTTC. Translated: CASSSGQKLSSGGPNEQYF.

This chain uses TRBV4-2 with TRBJ2-1; the D gene is possibly TRBD2 (6 bases). CDR1 and CDR2 (germline): LGHNA, YNFKEQ. The V gene lost 4 bases and the J gene lost 10 bases, with 20 bases spanning the gap. CDR3 size: 15 residues. CDR3 protein: CASSLERLVPGEQFF. The CDR3 nucleotides are TGTGCCAGCAGCCTCGAGCGACTAGTTCCGGGCGAGCAGTTCTTC.

The rearrangement joins TRBV6-5 to TRBJ1-5; no definite D call. CDR1 MNHEY and CDR2 SVGAGI come from the germline V gene. Trimming took 5 bases from V and 0 from J, leaving 11 bases between them. The CDR3 length is 15 residues. CDR3 coding DNA: TGTGCCAGCAGTGCACAGACCGATAGCAATCAGCCCCAGCATTTT. Protein sequence: CASSAQTDSNQPQHF.

V gene TRBV28 combines with J gene TRBJ2-7; 8 bases align to TRBD1. Germline-derived CDR1 and CDR2 are MDHEN and SYDVKM. This CDR3 is built from 11 residues. Germline trimming cut 8 bases from V and 13 bases from J; bases unmatched to any gene: 10. This chain's CDR3 is CASSLMDREYF. DNA for the CDR3: TGTGCCAGCTCCTTGATGGACAGGGAATACTTC.

The rearrangement joins TRBV11-2 to TRBJ2-5; 9 nucleotides match TRBD2. Germline V gene lookup returns CDR1 SGHAT and CDR2 FQNNGV. The CDR3 spans 17 residues. The J segment lost 2 bases and the V segment lost 2 bases, leaving 9 bases of the junction unmatched. The CDR3 spells CASSLTRRLAVQETQYF. The CDR3 DNA is TGTGCCAGCAGCTTAACCCGACGACTAGCGGTACAAGAGACCCAGTACTTC.

This rearrangement joins TRBV10-3 to TRBJ2-7, with a possible D match to TRBD2 (6 bases). Per the germline V gene, CDR1 is ENHRY and CDR2 is SYGVKD. The CDR3 length is 13 residues. V was cut by 6 bases and J by 5 bases, with 14 bases left in between. CDR3 sequence: CAISTTSVDEQYF. Here the CDR3 DNA reads TGTGCCATCAGCACGACTAGTGTGGACGAGCAGTACTTC.

The chain combines TRBV5-6 with TRBJ1-3; 7 nucleotides align to TRBD1. Germline V gene lookup returns CDR1 SGHDT and CDR2 YYEEEE. The CDR3 contains 16 residues. J lost 0 bases, V lost 4 bases, and 7 bases had no gene match. The CDR3 loop is CASSAGQRASGNTIYF. The CDR3 DNA follows: TGTGCCAGCAGCGCGGGACAGAGGGCCTCTGGAAACACCATATATTTT. The full variable domain, rest sourced from reference TRBV5-6 and TRBJ1-3, is DAGVTQSPTHLIKTRGQQVTLRCSPKSGHDTVSWYQQALGQGPQFIFQYYEEEERQRGNFPDRFSGHQFPNYSSELNVNALLLGDSALYLCASSAGQRASGNTIYFGEGSWLTVV.

V gene TRBV11-2 combines with J gene TRBJ1-3, with D uncertain. Germline V gene lookup returns CDR1 SGHAT and CDR2 FQNNGV. V lost 5 bases to trimming and J lost 2 bases, with 10 bases between them. CDR3 length: 14 amino acids. The CDR3 nucleotides are TGTGCCAGCAGCCTCCCCGGTCCTGGAAACACCATATATTTT. Translation gives CASSLPGPGNTIYF.

The V and J genes are TRBV10-3 and TRBJ1-1, with D unresolved. Germline CDR1 and CDR2: ENHRY and SYGVKD. Trimming shortened V by 5 bases and J by 1 base, and 8 bases separated the two germline ends. CDR3 length equals 13 residues. CDR3 in DNA: TGTGCCATCAGTACGGTAGAGAACACTGAAGCTTTCTTT. Translated, it gives CAISTVENTEAFF.

The chain uses TRBV2 and TRBJ2-3; D uncertain. The CDR3 length is 11 residues. Germline V gene sequence: CDR1 SNHLY, CDR2 FYNNEI. V lost 9 bases and J lost 4, with 8 bases in between. The CDR3 DNA is TGTGCCAGTAGATTTGCAGATACGCAGTATTTT. Its translation is CASRFADTQYF.

The genes are TRBV7-6 and TRBJ2-7, with TRBD1 matching over 7 bases. Germline V gene lookup returns CDR1 SGHVS and CDR2 FNYEAQ. The CDR3 length is 14 residues. V gave up 5 bases and J gave up 2 bases; unmatched junction bases: 6. The CDR3 coding sequence is TGTGCCAGCAGCCCAACCGGGACAGCCTACGAGCAGTACTTC. This translates into CASSPTGTAYEQYF. Full variable domain (missing parts from reference TRBV7-6 and TRBJ2-7): GAGVSQSPRYKVTKRGQDVALRCDPISGHVSLYWYRQALGQGPEFLTYFNYEAQQDKSGLPNDRFSAERPEGSISTLTIQRTEQRDSAMYRCASSPTGTAYEQYFGPGTRLTVT.

This chain connects TRBV27 to TRBJ2-7; 8 bases agree with TRBD1. The CDR3 totals 17 residues. With V trimmed by 2 bases and J by 3 bases, 12 bases remained unmatched. Looked up from germline, CDR1 is MNHEY and CDR2 is SMNVEV (reference sequence). The CDR3 loop is CASSLGWPSTGDYEQYF. In nucleotides, the CDR3 is TGTGCCAGCAGTTTAGGCTGGCCCTCGACAGGGGACTACGAGCAGTACTTC.

This clone was seen only a few times. The chain links TRBV9 to TRBJ2-2, with TRBD2 matching over 8 bases. Germline V gene lookup returns CDR1 SGDLS and CDR2 YYNGEE. This CDR3 region has 16 residues. V was clipped by 0 bases and J by 2 bases; unmatched bases: 3. CDR3 bases: TGTGCCAGCAGCGTAGGACTAGCGATTAACACCGGGGAGCTGTTTTTT. Its protein product is CASSVGLAINTGELFF.

This clone was seen only a few times. The CDR3 nucleotides read TGTGCCAGCAGCGCATTGATGGGGGGCACTGAAGCTTTCTTT. This sequence encodes CASSALMGGTEAFF. The V call is TRBV9, the J call TRBJ1-1; D may be TRBD1 (5 bases). Trimming stripped 3 bases from V and 4 bases from J, with 13 bases between. The CDR3 has 14 amino acids. From germline, CDR1 is SGDLS and CDR2 YYNGEE. The full variable domain, completed using reference TRBV9 and TRBJ1-1, is DSGVTQTPKHLITATGQRVTLRCSPRSGDLSVYWYQQSLDQGLQFLIQYYNGEERAKGNILERFSAQQFPDLHSELNLSSLELGDSALYFCASSALMGGTEAFFGQGTRLTVV.

The chain uses TRBV15 and TRBJ2-6; perhaps TRBD2 as D (5 bases). This CDR3 spans 15 amino acids. Germline CDR1 is LNHNV and CDR2 is YYDKDF (reference sequence). V gave up 4 bases and J gave up 1 base, with 8 bases separating them. CDR3 bases: TGTGCCACCAGCACGGGGTTTTCTGGGGCCAACGTCCTGACTTTC. It codes for CATSTGFSGANVLTF.

The J gene is TRBJ2-1, the V gene TRBV7-9, with D perhaps TRBD2 (5 bases). The V and J ends lost 6 bases and 8 bases respectively, with 17 bases between them. CDR3 size: 14 residues. Looked up from germline, CDR1 is SEHNR and CDR2 is FQNEAQ (reference sequence). The CDR3, as DNA: TGTGCCAGCAGTAGCGAACTAGACGGGGATGAGCAGTTCTTC. As protein: CASSSELDGDEQFF.

The genes are TRBV6-5 and TRBJ2-3; 7 positions match TRBD2. The CDR3 extends over 14 amino acids. Per the germline V gene, CDR1 is MNHEY and CDR2 is SVGAGI. Trimming at V came to 7 bases and at J to 4 bases, leaving 8 bases not matched to a gene. The CDR3 DNA reads as TGTGCCAGCATGATCCGGGGGGTGGCAGATACGCAGTATTTT. Its protein product is CASMIRGVADTQYF.

The CDR3 nucleotides read TGTGCCTGGAGTGTACCAGGGGGCGGCACAGATACGCAGTATTTT. Its protein product is CAWSVPGGGTDTQYF. The rearrangement links TRBV30 to TRBJ2-3, with TRBD1 identical over 8 bases. The CDR3 spans 15 residues. J lost 1 base, V lost 0 bases, and 3 bases had no gene match. CDR1 and CDR2 (germline): GTSNPN, SVGIG (reference sequence).

The chain recombines TRBV10-3 with TRBJ1-1, with 8 bases lining up with TRBD1. The V segment lost 3 bases and the J segment 4 bases; nucleotides outside the gene matches: 7. Germline CDR1 ENHRY, CDR2 SYGVKD. The CDR3 sequence is 15 residues long. In DNA form, the CDR3 reads TGTGCCATCAGTGACCTCACAGGGGGACCCACTGAAGCTTTCTTT. It translates to CAISDLTGGPTEAFF.

This clone was found a few times. The J gene is TRBJ2-1, the V gene TRBV7-6; D might be TRBD2 (6 bases). The CDR3 is made up of 13 amino acids. Trimming left V 4 bases short and J 8 bases short, with 12 bases between. Looked up from germline, CDR1 is SGHVS and CDR2 is FNYEAQ. The CDR3 region is CASSSSTGDEQFF. In DNA, the CDR3 is TGTGCCAGCAGCTCCTCTACGGGGGATGAGCAGTTCTTC.

The chain carries TRBV27 and TRBJ2-5; 7 bases agree with TRBD1. This CDR3 contains 15 residues. CDR1 is MNHEY and CDR2 is SMNVEV in the germline V gene (reference sequence). The ends lost 5 bases at V and 1 base at J; junction bases unmatched: 7. CDR3 coding DNA: TGTGCCAGCAGTGTATTACAGGGGTCCCAAGAGACCCAGTACTTC. It yields the protein CASSVLQGSQETQYF.

This rearrangement joins TRBV4-1 to TRBJ2-7; tentative D call: TRBD1 (5 bases). The germline V and J ends were trimmed by 3 bases and 0 bases, with 6 bases remaining between them. Germline CDR1 and CDR2: MGHRA and YSYEKL. The CDR3 consists of 13 residues. CDR3 amino acids: CASSHGASYEQYF. The CDR3 DNA sequence: TGCGCCAGCAGCCATGGGGCCTCCTACGAGCAGTACTTC.